This T cell receptor beta chain was identified in a study of early T cells in non-severe SARS-CoV-2 infection. Study-wide background: Sequenced material consisted of bulk RNA (from unsorted whole blood), and chains were unpaired.

Findings and caveats of the study: VDJdb matching skewed toward anti-spike CD8 responses, missing private and CD4 specificities.

There are a few counts of this clonotype. The antigen is unknown. Individual cDNA molecules carried attached unique molecular identifiers. MiXCR was run by TCRdb on the 5' RACE reads, yielding one entry per CDR3 protein. The sample holds more than 75,000 distinct CDR3 sequences; around 15% are singletons and the top ten take around 5.8%. The material sequenced was whole blood. This receptor was taken from an adult who was a healthcare worker with PCR-confirmed SARS-CoV-2 infection or an uninfected control (not recorded which).

As DNA, the CDR3 is TGTGCCAGCAGCAACGGTGGGCCTATCCCAGATACGCAGTATTTT. It encodes CASSNGGPIPDTQYF. This rearrangement joins TRBV21-1 to TRBJ2-3; the table's D call of TRBD2 was not tested on the DNA. TRBV21-1 is shown as a pseudogene. The CDR3 extends over 15 amino acids.